This is a list of T cell receptor beta chains from one sample in a study of T cells after yellow fever vaccination. One entry per CDR3 protein, called by TCRdb with MiXCR from the 5' RACE reads. The sample has 300,000 to 400,000 distinct CDR3 sequences; 6.2% are singletons. Sequencing used PBMCs, obtained 5 days after the yellow fever booster vaccination. The receptors were sampled from a man aged 30 to 45 who received the YFV17D yellow fever vaccine. The CDR3 runs from the conserved cysteine through the conserved F or W. A D gene is named only where the DNA matches it firmly. Not every row has a clone size; where given, it reads once, few, many or a size class.

clone size: few
V gene: TRBV7-2
D gene: NA
J gene: TRBJ2-1
CDR3 protein: CASSLVGGSNNEQFF
CDR3 DNA: TGTGCCAGCAGCTTAGTAGGAGGGTCTAATAATGAGCAGTTCTTC

clone size: few
V gene: TRBV7-9
D gene: TRBD2
J gene: TRBJ2-1
CDR3 protein: CASSPRLAGVYNEQFF
CDR3 DNA: TGTGCCAGCAGCCCGAGACTAGCGGGCGTCTACAATGAGCAGTTCTTC

clone size: NA
V gene: TRBV18
D gene: NA
J gene: TRBJ1-3
CDR3 protein: CASSPTRVSGNTIYF
CDR3 DNA: TGTGCCAGCTCACCTACGAGGGTTTCTGGAAACACCATATATTTT

clone size: few
V gene: TRBV7-8
D gene: NA
J gene: TRBJ2-1
CDR3 protein: CASSPPYRADEQFF
CDR3 DNA: TGTGCCAGCAGCCCCCCCTACCGGGCGGATGAGCAGTTCTTC

clone size: few
V gene: TRBV29-1
D gene: NA
J gene: TRBJ2-3
CDR3 protein: CSVQWRRRADTQYF
CDR3 DNA: TGCAGCGTCCAGTGGCGCCGGAGAGCAGATACGCAGTATTTT

clone size: many
V gene: TRBV14
D gene: TRBD1
J gene: TRBJ2-7
CDR3 protein: CASSRTGGITYEQYF
CDR3 DNA: TGTGCCAGCAGCCGAACAGGGGGCATTACCTACGAGCAGTACTTC

clone size: many
V gene: TRBV10-3
D gene: NA
J gene: TRBJ2-2
CDR3 protein: CAISAGQNTGELFF
CDR3 DNA: TGTGCCATCAGTGCGGGACAGAACACCGGGGAGCTGTTTTTT

clone size: many
V gene: TRBV18
D gene: TRBD2
J gene: TRBJ2-1
CDR3 protein: CASSPLGPGQMTSGRANEQFF
CDR3 DNA: TGTGCCAGCTCACCTCTTGGCCCGGGACAAATGACTAGCGGGAGGGCCAATGAGCAGTTCTTC

clone size: few
V gene: TRBV10-3
D gene: TRBD1
J gene: TRBJ2-1
CDR3 protein: CAIRDRESYNEQFF
CDR3 DNA: TGTGCCATCAGGGACAGGGAGTCCTACAATGAGCAGTTCTTC

clone size: NA
V gene: TRBV7-2
D gene: NA
J gene: TRBJ1-2
CDR3 protein: CASSSGWDSGGYTF
CDR3 DNA: TGTGCCAGCAGCTCAGGTTGGGATAGTGGTGGCTACACCTTC

clone size: few
V gene: TRBV7-2
D gene: NA
J gene: TRBJ2-7
CDR3 protein: CASSLDPRRTNEQYF
CDR3 DNA: TGTGCCAGCAGCTTAGATCCGAGGCGTACGAACGAGCAGTACTTC

clone size: few
V gene: TRBV6-2/TRBV6-3
D gene: NA
J gene: TRBJ2-2
CDR3 protein: CASRTGPGSRGELFF
CDR3 DNA: TGTGCCAGCAGGACAGGTCCAGGCAGTCGTGGGGAGCTGTTTTTT

clone size: NA
V gene: TRBV20-1
D gene: NA
J gene: TRBJ1-6
CDR3 protein: CSARVRSCTLHF
CDR3 DNA: TGCAGTGCTAGAGTCCGATCCTGCACCCTCCACTTT

clone size: few
V gene: TRBV3-1
D gene: NA
J gene: TRBJ2-4
CDR3 protein: CASSSNLGENIQYF
CDR3 DNA: TGTGCCAGCAGCTCGAACCTCGGAGAAAACATTCAGTACTTC